Listed here are 32 T cell receptor beta chains from one sample, sequenced in a study of blood T cells in healthy people across ages. Combining a sample-barcoded 5' primer with a J-beta primer mix, a second PCR ran for about 7 to 11 cycles. TCRdb re-called the 5' RACE reads with MiXCR, one entry per CDR3 protein. The sample lists 1.5 million to 2 million distinct CDR3 sequences; about 49% were seen once. Sample: blood. These receptors were collected from a woman in her thirties or forties in good health.

This clonotype has only a few counts. The chain couples TRBV14 to TRBJ1-1, with D perhaps matching TRBD1 (5 bases). CDR1 and CDR2 from the germline V gene are SGHDN and FVKESK. V was pared by 0 bases and J by 3 bases, with 14 bases between. This CDR3 is built from 16 residues. The CDR3 region is CASSQEGGTAYTEAFF. The CDR3 nucleotides read TGTGCCAGCAGCCAAGAAGGAGGGACGGCTTACACTGAAGCTTTCTTT.

The J gene is TRBJ2-1, the V gene TRBV7-2; weak D call: TRBD1 (5 bases). The CDR3 runs to 18 residues. CDR1 SGHTA and CDR2 FQGNSA come from the germline V gene. The V end lost 6 bases, the J end lost 0 bases, and 21 bases lay between the germline ends. CDR3 sequence: CASRRAGARTSSYNEQFF. In nucleotides, the CDR3 is TGTGCCAGCAGGCGAGCTGGGGCCCGTACGAGCTCCTACAATGAGCAGTTCTTC.

The chain joins TRBV7-2 to TRBJ2-5; tentatively, D is TRBD1 (5 bases). The V gene's germline CDR1 is SGHTA and CDR2 FQGNSA. Trimming cost V 7 bases and J 1 base, with 13 bases left between them. The CDR3 contains 14 residues. DNA of the CDR3: TGTGCCAGCAAGAAGGGGATCTCCCAAGAGACCCAGTACTTC. Protein product: CASKKGISQETQYF.

V usage is TRBV28 and J usage is TRBJ1-5; D gene unclear. CDR1 is MDHEN and CDR2 is SYDVKM in the germline V gene. The CDR3 is 15 residues long. V was pared by 7 bases and J by 2 bases, with 15 bases between. The CDR3 is CASTLVGSGNQPQHF. The CDR3 nucleotides are TGTGCCAGCACCCTGGTGGGGTCCGGCAATCAGCCCCAGCATTTT.

The chain is built from TRBV7-2 and TRBJ2-1, with 11 bases matching TRBD2. CDR1 and CDR2 from the germline V gene are SGHTA and FQGNSA. CDR3 length: 15 amino acids. V lost 4 bases, J lost 10 bases, and 9 bases stayed unmatched. The CDR3 DNA sequence: TGTGCCAGCAGCTCAGTAGCGGGGGGGAGGAACGAGCAGTTCTTC. Its protein product is CASSSVAGGRNEQFF.

V usage is TRBV20-1 and J usage is TRBJ1-5; TRBD1 aligns across 8 bases. V was clipped by 5 bases and J by 3 bases; unmatched bases: 6. Germline V gene sequence: CDR1 DFQATT, CDR2 SNEGSKA (reference sequence). The CDR3 sequence is 14 residues long. CDR3 loop: CSAFAGGLNQPQHF. The CDR3 DNA sequence: TGCAGTGCTTTTGCAGGGGGCCTCAATCAGCCCCAGCATTTT.

This clonotype occurred a few times. V usage is TRBV11-1 and J usage is TRBJ2-5, with TRBD1 as a possible D gene (6 bases). This CDR3 spans 16 amino acids. Germline loops: CDR1 SGHAT, CDR2 FQDESV (reference sequence). V was trimmed by 5 bases and J by 5 bases, leaving 21 bases between them. In DNA, the CDR3 is TGTGCCAGCAGCCCATTGAGAGCAGGGGTTCGGGAGACCCAGTACTTC. It is translated as CASSPLRAGVRETQYF.

The gene calls are TRBV6-2 or TRBV6-3 and TRBJ2-4; 11 bases match TRBD2. After removal of 6 bases from V and 0 bases from J, the junction contained 19 bases not matched to a gene. The CDR3 is 21 residues long. Germline V gene sequence: CDR1 MNHEY, CDR2 SVGEGT. The CDR3 loop is CASSSSRKTSGGILAKNIQYF. CDR3 DNA: TGTGCCAGCAGCTCCTCTCGAAAAACTAGCGGGGGCATACTAGCCAAAAACATTCAGTACTTC.

This clonotype was seen once. The chain employs TRBV7-3 and TRBJ1-1; D gene unclear. With 3 bases removed from V and 6 bases from J, the gap between germline ends came to 17 bases. Germline V gives CDR1 SGHTA, CDR2 FQGTGA. The CDR3 loop spans 15 amino acids. The CDR3 sequence: CASSLGLTRPPEAFF. The CDR3 DNA follows: TGTGCCAGCAGCTTGGGTCTCACTAGACCCCCTGAAGCTTTCTTT.

V gene TRBV25-1 combines with J gene TRBJ1-1, with D uncertain. Trimming took 10 bases from V and 3 from J, leaving 18 bases between them. CDR3 size: 14 residues. Germline CDR1 and CDR2: MGHDK and SYGVNS. The CDR3 DNA reads as TGTGCCACCCGGGCGTCGGGTGTGTACACTGAAGCTTTCTTT. It translates to CATRASGVYTEAFF.

This chain uses TRBV6-5 with TRBJ1-2, with D tentatively TRBD1 (5 bases). Trimming shortened V by 2 bases and J by 1 base, and 20 bases separated the two germline ends. Germline V lookup: CDR1 MNHEY, CDR2 SVGAGI. The CDR3 is 18 amino acids. The CDR3 nucleotides read TGTGCCAGCAGTTACCTTAACAGGCTTGTCTTAGTTAACTATGGCTACACCTTC. Its protein product is CASSYLNRLVLVNYGYTF.

In regard to this clonotype: One end of the junction does not line up with germline, which may come from a read error. V and J are TRBV6-5 and TRBJ2-3; 7 bases match TRBD1. Germline V gene data show CDR1 as MNHEY and CDR2 as SVGAGI. The length of the CDR3 is 15 residues. This CDR3 is CASSSPTGIPDAQYF. The CDR3 DNA sequence: TGTGCCAGCAGTTCCCCGACAGGGATCCCAGATGCGCAGTATTTT.

The chain uses TRBV12-5 and TRBJ2-7; 14 nucleotides align to TRBD2. V shed 6 bases, J shed 4 bases, and the junction held 8 bases outside the gene matches. The CDR3 runs to 16 residues. Germline assignment: CDR1 LGHNT and CDR2 FRNRAP. The CDR3 sequence is CASGQTSGGVLYEQYF. The CDR3 DNA reads TGTGCTAGTGGCCAGACTAGCGGGGGGGTCCTTTACGAGCAGTACTTC.

The chain links TRBV4-3 to TRBJ2-1; D is possibly TRBD2 (6 bases). This CDR3 is 16 amino acids long. Germline CDR1 is LGHNA and CDR2 is YSLEER. The ends were cut back, 0 bases at V and 1 base at J, with 10 bases in the middle. CDR3 sequence (DNA): TGCGCCAGCAGCCAAGATATGGGGGGATCCTACAATGAGCAGTTCTTC. As protein: CASSQDMGGSYNEQFF.

Only a few counts were recorded for this clonotype. The chain has TRBV5-1 and TRBJ2-6; 9 bases fit TRBD1. V was clipped by 2 bases and J by 2 bases; unmatched bases: 8. CDR1 and CDR2 (germline): SGHRS, YFSETQ. This CDR3 is 18 amino acids long. The CDR3 loop reads CASSLREQGAPGANVLTF. In DNA, the CDR3 is TGCGCCAGCAGCTTAAGGGAACAGGGGGCCCCTGGGGCCAACGTCCTGACTTTC.

This clonotype was detected ten times or more. DNA of the CDR3: TGTGCCAGCAGTTTAGCGCGGAGCTATGGCTACACCTTC. The encoded protein is CASSLARSYGYTF. J is TRBJ1-2 and V is TRBV27, with D unclear. V was pared by 2 bases and J by 4 bases, with 8 bases between. This CDR3 has 13 residues. Germline V gene sequence: CDR1 MNHEY, CDR2 SMNVEV (reference sequence).

This chain joins TRBV28 and TRBJ2-2, with 7 bases fitting TRBD1. Germline lookup yields CDR1 MDHEN and CDR2 SYDVKM. J gave up 3 bases and V 6 bases, and 4 bases lay outside the gene matches. The CDR3 is 14 residues long. CDR3 loop: CASRTGEHTGELFF. The CDR3 bases are TGTGCCAGCAGAACAGGGGAACACACCGGGGAGCTGTTTTTT.

This clonotype was seen only a few times. This chain links TRBV28 with TRBJ1-2; TRBD1 matches at 7 bases. The CDR3 has 15 residues. V dropped 3 bases and J dropped 4; count of bases not matched to a gene: 8. Germline lookup yields CDR1 MDHEN and CDR2 SYDVKM. In DNA form, the CDR3 reads TGTGCCAGCAGTTTCCACCGGGACAGAGTCTATGGCTACACCTTC. This gives the protein CASSFHRDRVYGYTF.

The genes are TRBV5-6 and TRBJ2-7; 9 bases match TRBD1. V gave up 1 base and J gave up 2 bases; unmatched junction bases: 7. This CDR3 region has 16 residues. The germline V gene encodes CDR1 SGHDT and CDR2 YYEEEE. The CDR3 protein is CASSLLLGTGTYEQYF. CDR3 bases: TGTGCCAGCAGCTTGCTTCTGGGGACAGGGACCTACGAGCAGTACTTC.

The CDR3 reads CASSSRGRGSNQPQHF. In DNA, the CDR3 is TGTGCCAGCAGTTCTCGAGGCAGGGGAAGCAATCAGCCCCAGCATTTT. The rearrangement joins TRBV6-2 or TRBV6-3 to TRBJ1-5; tentative D call: TRBD1 (6 bases). V was clipped by 4 bases and J by 1 base, with 14 bases between them. This CDR3 spans 16 amino acids. Germline V gene sequence: CDR1 MNHEY, CDR2 SVGEGT.

The chain joins TRBV20-1 to TRBJ1-2; tentatively, D is TRBD1 (6 bases). The V and J ends lost 1 base and 4 bases respectively, with 13 bases between them. The CDR3 consists of 14 residues. Germline V gene data show CDR1 as DFQATT and CDR2 as SNEGSKA (reference sequence). This chain's CDR3 is CSARGDTEFYGYTF. In nucleotides, the CDR3 is TGCAGTGCTAGAGGGGACACCGAATTCTATGGCTACACCTTC.

This sequence joins TRBV11-2 and TRBJ2-5, with 8 bases that match TRBD1. CDR3 size: 15 residues. The V and J ends lost 1 base and 5 bases, in that order; junction bases with no gene match: 6. Per the germline V gene, CDR1 is SGHAT and CDR2 is FQNNGV. CDR3 region: CASSLVTGGWETQYF. The CDR3 DNA is TGTGCCAGCAGCTTAGTAACAGGGGGATGGGAGACCCAGTACTTC.

The chain uses TRBV4-3 and TRBJ2-1; D is possibly TRBD1 (5 bases). V was cut by 1 base and J by 7 bases, with 11 bases left in between. Germline CDR1 and CDR2: LGHNA and YSLEER. The CDR3 has 14 residues. CDR3 coding DNA: TGCGCCAGCAGCCAAGGGGGCGTCCCTAATGAGCAGTTCTTC. It specifies CASSQGGVPNEQFF.

J is TRBJ2-5 and V is TRBV20-1; D remains unclear. The CDR3 contains 12 residues. V dropped 6 bases and J dropped 0 bases, with 8 bases sitting between them. The germline V gene encodes CDR1 DFQATT and CDR2 SNEGSKA (reference sequence). The CDR3 reads CSAQAYQETQYF. For the CDR3, the DNA is TGCAGTGCCCAGGCTTACCAAGAGACCCAGTACTTC.

This chain links TRBV28 with TRBJ1-6; D is uncertain. V gave up 3 bases and J gave up 11 bases, with 8 bases separating them. CDR3 size: 12 residues. Germline V gives CDR1 MDHEN, CDR2 SYDVKM. The CDR3 protein is CASSFDTPPLHF. CDR3 coding DNA: TGTGCCAGCAGTTTTGACACCCCACCCCTCCACTTT.

The V and J genes are TRBV20-1 and TRBJ2-3; 9 bases line up with TRBD1. V gave up 8 bases and J gave up 1 base; unmatched junction bases: 7. Germline V lookup: CDR1 DFQATT, CDR2 SNEGSKA (reference sequence). The CDR3 is made up of 14 amino acids. The CDR3 here is CSMPRTGGTDTQYF. In nucleotides, the CDR3 is TGCAGTATGCCGCGGACAGGGGGCACAGATACGCAGTATTTT.

The sample holds a few counts of this clonotype. The J gene is TRBJ2-7, the V gene TRBV24-1, with D perhaps matching TRBD2 (6 bases). The CDR3 contains 13 residues. In germline, CDR1 is KGHDR, CDR2 SFDVKD. Trimming shortened V by 4 bases and J by 6 bases, and 12 bases separated the two germline ends. The CDR3 sequence: CATSEKGSGEQYF. The CDR3 nucleotides are TGTGCCACCAGTGAGAAGGGTAGCGGCGAGCAGTACTTC.

This chain joins TRBV5-1 and TRBJ1-2, with a possible D match to TRBD1 (6 bases). CDR3 length: 17 residues. Looked up from germline, CDR1 is SGHRS and CDR2 is YFSETQ. Trimming removed 2 bases at V and 4 bases at J, with 21 bases between. CDR3 region: CASSFILTGQWTYGYTF. CDR3 bases: TGCGCCAGCAGCTTTATTCTGACAGGCCAATGGACCTATGGCTACACCTTC.

V is TRBV4-3 and J is TRBJ2-6, with D possibly matching TRBD2 (5 bases). Trimming stripped 1 base from V and 3 bases from J, with 7 bases between. This CDR3 spans 15 amino acids. The germline gives CDR1 LGHNA, CDR2 YSLEER. The CDR3 DNA reads TGCGCCAGCAGCCAAGCCAGCGGTGGGGCCAACGTCCTGACTTTC. This codes for CASSQASGGANVLTF.

The rearrangement links TRBV28 to TRBJ2-1; D unresolved. The CDR3 loop spans 16 amino acids. Germline CDR1 and CDR2: MDHEN and SYDVKM. The V end lost 9 bases, the J end lost 2 bases, and 20 bases lay between the germline ends. Written as DNA, the CDR3 is TGTGCCAGTAGGGTAGGATCGCGTGCGACCTACAATGAGCAGTTCTTC. Protein sequence: CASRVGSRATYNEQFF. The whole variable domain, remainder taken from reference TRBV28 and TRBJ2-1, is DVKVTQSSRYLVKRTGEKVFLECVQDMDHENMFWYRQDPGLGLRLIYFSYDVKMKEKGDIPEGYSVSREKKERFSLILESASTNQTSMYLCASRVGSRATYNEQFFGPGTRLTVL.

J is TRBJ1-6 and V is TRBV5-4, with 7 bases fitting TRBD1. From germline, CDR1 is SGHNT and CDR2 YYREEE (reference sequence). Losses at the gene ends were 4 bases for V and 7 bases for J; bases not matched to a gene: 8. The CDR3 has 15 residues. The CDR3 DNA reads TGTGCCAGCAGCCCCCCCGCGGGACAGAATTCACCCCTCCACTTT. Its protein product is CASSPPAGQNSPLHF. Together with reference TRBV5-4 and TRBJ1-6, the CDR3 gives the full variable domain: ETGVTQSPTHLIKTRGQQVTLRCSSQSGHNTVSWYQQALGQGPQFIFQYYREEENGRGNFPPRFSGLQFPNYSSELNVNALELDDSALYLCASSPPAGQNSPLHFGNGTRLTVT.

The chain carries TRBV2 and TRBJ2-3; 12 nucleotides agree with TRBD2. This CDR3 contains 16 residues. Germline values: CDR1 SNHLY, CDR2 FYNNEI. Trimming removed 5 bases from V and 5 bases from J; junction bases left unmatched: 8. CDR3 sequence: CASSTTTSGGRDTQYF. CDR3 nucleotides: TGTGCCAGCAGTACTACGACTAGCGGGGGAAGAGATACGCAGTATTTT.